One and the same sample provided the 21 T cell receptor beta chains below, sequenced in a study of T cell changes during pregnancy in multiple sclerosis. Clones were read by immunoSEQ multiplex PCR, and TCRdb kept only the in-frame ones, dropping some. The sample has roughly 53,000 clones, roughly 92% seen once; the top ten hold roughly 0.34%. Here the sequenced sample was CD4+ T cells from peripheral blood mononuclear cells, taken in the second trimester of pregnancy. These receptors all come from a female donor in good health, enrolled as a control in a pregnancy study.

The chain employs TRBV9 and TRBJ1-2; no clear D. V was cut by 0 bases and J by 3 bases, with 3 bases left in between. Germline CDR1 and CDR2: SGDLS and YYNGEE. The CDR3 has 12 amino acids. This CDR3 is CASSVVDYGYTF. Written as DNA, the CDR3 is TGTGCCAGCAGCGTAGTCGACTATGGCTACACCTTC.

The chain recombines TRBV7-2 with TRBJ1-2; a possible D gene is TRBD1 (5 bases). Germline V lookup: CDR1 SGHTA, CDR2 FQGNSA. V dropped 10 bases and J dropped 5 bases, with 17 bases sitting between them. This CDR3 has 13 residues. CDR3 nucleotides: TGTGCCAAAAAGGTGGGGGAGGGGTATGGCTACACCTTC. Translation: CAKKVGEGYGYTF.

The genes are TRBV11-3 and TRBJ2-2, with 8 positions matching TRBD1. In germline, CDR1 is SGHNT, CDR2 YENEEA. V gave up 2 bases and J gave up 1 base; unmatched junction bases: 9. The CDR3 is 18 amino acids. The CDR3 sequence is CASSLPDREVRNTGELFF. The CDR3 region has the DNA TGTGCCAGCAGCTTACCGGACAGGGAGGTTCGGAACACCGGGGAGCTGTTTTTT.

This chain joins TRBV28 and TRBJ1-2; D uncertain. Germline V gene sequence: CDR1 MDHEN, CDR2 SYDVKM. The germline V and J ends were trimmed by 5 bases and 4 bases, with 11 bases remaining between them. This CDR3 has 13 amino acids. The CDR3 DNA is TGTGCCAGCAGTCCCAGGTCCCTCTATGGCTACACCTTC. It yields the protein CASSPRSLYGYTF.

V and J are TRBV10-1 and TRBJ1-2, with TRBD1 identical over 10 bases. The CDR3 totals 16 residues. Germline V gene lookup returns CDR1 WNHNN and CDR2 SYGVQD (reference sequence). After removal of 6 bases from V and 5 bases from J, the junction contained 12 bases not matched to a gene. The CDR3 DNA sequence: TGCGCCAGCAGAGTCGGACAGGGGGAAATTATATATGGCTACACCTTC. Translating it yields CASRVGQGEIIYGYTF.

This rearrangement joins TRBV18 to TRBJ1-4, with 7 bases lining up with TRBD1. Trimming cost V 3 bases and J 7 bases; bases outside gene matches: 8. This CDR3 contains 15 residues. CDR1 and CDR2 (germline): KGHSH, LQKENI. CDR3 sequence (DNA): TGTGCCAGCTCACCTAACCGGGACAGTACTGAAAAACTGTTTTTT. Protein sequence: CASSPNRDSTEKLFF.

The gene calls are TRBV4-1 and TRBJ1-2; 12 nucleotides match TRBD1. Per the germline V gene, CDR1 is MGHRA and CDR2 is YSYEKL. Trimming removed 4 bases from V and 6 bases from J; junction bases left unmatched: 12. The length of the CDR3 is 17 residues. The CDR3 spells CASSPGRPGQGAHGYTF. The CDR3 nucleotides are TGCGCCAGCAGCCCCGGGCGTCCGGGACAGGGGGCCCATGGCTACACCTTC.

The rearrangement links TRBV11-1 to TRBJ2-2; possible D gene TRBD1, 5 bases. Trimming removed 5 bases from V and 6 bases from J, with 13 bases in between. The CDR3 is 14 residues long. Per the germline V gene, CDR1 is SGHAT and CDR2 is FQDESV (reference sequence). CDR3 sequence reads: CASSRRQGAGELFF. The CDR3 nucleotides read TGTGCCAGCAGCAGACGCCAGGGCGCCGGGGAGCTGTTTTTT.

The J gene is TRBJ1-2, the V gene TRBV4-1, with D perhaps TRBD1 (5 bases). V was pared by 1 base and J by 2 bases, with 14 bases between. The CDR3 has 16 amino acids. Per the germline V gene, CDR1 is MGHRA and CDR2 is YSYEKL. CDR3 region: CASSQGGLTKNYGYTF. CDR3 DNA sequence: TGCGCCAGCAGCCAAGGGGGACTAACTAAAAACTATGGCTACACCTTC.

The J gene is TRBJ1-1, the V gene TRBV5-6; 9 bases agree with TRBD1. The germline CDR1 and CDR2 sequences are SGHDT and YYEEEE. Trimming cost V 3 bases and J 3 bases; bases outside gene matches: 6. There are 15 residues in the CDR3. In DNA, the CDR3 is TGTGCCAGCAGCTGGGGGACAGGGTGGGACACTGAAGCTTTCTTT. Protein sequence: CASSWGTGWDTEAFF.

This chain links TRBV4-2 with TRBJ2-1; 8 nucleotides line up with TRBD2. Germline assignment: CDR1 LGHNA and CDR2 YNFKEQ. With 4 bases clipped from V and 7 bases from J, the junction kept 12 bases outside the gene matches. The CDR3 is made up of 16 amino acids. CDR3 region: CASSPTPLAGGNEQFF. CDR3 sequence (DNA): TGTGCCAGCAGCCCCACGCCGCTAGCGGGCGGGAATGAGCAGTTCTTC.

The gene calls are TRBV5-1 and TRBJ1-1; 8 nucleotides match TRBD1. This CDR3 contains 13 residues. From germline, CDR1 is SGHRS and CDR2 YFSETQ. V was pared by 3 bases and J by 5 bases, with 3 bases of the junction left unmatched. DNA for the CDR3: TGCGCCAGCAGCTCCCAGGGGGCAACTGAAGCTTTCTTT. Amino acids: CASSSQGATEAFF.

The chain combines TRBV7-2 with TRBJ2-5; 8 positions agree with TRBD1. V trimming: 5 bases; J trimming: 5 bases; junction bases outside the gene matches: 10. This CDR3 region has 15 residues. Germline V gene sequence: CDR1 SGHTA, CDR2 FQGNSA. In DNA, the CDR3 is TGTGCCAGCAGCCCCCTGGACAGGGCTAGGGAGACCCAGTACTTC. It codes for CASSPLDRARETQYF. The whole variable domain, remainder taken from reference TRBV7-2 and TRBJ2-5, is GAGVSQSPSNKVTEKGKDVELRCDPISGHTALYWYRQSLGQGLEFLIYFQGNSAPDKSGLPSDRFSAERTGGSVSTLTIQRTQQEDSAVYLCASSPLDRARETQYFGPGTRLLVL.

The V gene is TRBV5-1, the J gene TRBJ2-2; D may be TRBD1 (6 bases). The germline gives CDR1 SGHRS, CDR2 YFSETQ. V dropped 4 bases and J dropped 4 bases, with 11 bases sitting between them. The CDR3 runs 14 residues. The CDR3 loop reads CASSLDRPTGELFF. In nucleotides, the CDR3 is TGCGCCAGCAGCCTGGACAGACCCACCGGGGAGCTGTTTTTT.

CDR3 loop: CASSYASNYGYTF. CDR3 bases: TGTGCCAGCAGTTACGCGTCTAACTATGGCTACACCTTC. This sequence joins TRBV6-6 and TRBJ1-2; D unresolved. The V end lost 2 bases, the J end lost 0 bases, and 4 bases lay between the germline ends. Germline lookup yields CDR1 MNHNY and CDR2 SVGAGI (reference sequence). This CDR3 contains 13 residues.

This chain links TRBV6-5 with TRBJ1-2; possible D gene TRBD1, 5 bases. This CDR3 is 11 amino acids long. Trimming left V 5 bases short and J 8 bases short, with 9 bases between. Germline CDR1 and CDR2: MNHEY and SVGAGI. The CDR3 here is CASSQGSGYTF. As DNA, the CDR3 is TGTGCCAGCAGTCAGGGAAGCGGCTACACCTTC.

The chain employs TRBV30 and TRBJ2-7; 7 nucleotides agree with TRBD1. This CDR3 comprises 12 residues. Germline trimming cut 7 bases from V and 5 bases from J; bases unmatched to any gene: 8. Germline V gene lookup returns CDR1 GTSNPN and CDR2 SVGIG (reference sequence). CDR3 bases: TGTGCCTCAAACAGGGGCCCCCACGAGCAGTACTTC. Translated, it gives CASNRGPHEQYF.

CDR3 sequence reads: CASSQPWTGRHSNQPQHF. The CDR3, as DNA: TGCGCCAGCAGCCAACCGTGGACAGGAAGGCATAGCAATCAGCCCCAGCATTTT. The V call is TRBV4-1, the J call TRBJ1-5; 7 nucleotides match TRBD1. The length of the CDR3 is 18 residues. The ends lost 2 bases at V and 0 bases at J; junction bases unmatched: 10. CDR1 MGHRA and CDR2 YSYEKL come from the germline V gene.

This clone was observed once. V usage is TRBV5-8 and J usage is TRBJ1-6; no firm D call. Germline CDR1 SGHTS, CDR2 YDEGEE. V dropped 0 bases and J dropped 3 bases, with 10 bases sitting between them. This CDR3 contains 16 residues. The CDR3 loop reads CASSLATAVYNSPLHF. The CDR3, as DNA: TGTGCCAGCAGCTTGGCCACAGCTGTCTATAATTCACCCCTCCACTTT.

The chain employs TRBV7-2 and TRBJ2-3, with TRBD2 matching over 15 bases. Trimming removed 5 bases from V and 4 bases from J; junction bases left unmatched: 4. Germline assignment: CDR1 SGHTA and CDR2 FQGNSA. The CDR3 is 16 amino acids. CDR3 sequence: CASSTRTSGGADTQYF. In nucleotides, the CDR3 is TGTGCCAGCAGCACAAGGACTAGCGGGGGGGCAGATACGCAGTATTTT.

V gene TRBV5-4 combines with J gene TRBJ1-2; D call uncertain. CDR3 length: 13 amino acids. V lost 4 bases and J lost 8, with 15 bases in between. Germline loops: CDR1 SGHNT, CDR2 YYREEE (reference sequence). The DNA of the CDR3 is TGTGCCAGCAGCCCTTCGCTAGGCGAGGGCTACACCTTC. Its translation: CASSPSLGEGYTF. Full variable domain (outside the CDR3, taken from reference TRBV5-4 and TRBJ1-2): ETGVTQSPTHLIKTRGQQVTLRCSSQSGHNTVSWYQQALGQGPQFIFQYYREEENGRGNFPPRFSGLQFPNYSSELNVNALELDDSALYLCASSPSLGEGYTFGSGTRLTVV.